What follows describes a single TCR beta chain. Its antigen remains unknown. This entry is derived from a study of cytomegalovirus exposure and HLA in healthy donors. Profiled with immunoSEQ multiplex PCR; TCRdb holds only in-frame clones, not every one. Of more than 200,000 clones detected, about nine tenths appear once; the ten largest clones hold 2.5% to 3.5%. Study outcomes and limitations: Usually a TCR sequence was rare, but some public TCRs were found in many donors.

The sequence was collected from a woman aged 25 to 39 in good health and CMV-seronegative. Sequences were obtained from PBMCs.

The CDR3 DNA reads as TGTGCCAGCAGCACGGACGCCTACGAGCAGTACTTC. The encoded protein is CASSTDAYEQYF. This chain connects TRBV27 to TRBJ2-7; D unclear. Trimming pared 6 bases from V and 2 bases from J, leaving 8 bases between. The CDR3 extends over 12 amino acids. The germline V gene has CDR1 MNHEY and CDR2 SMNVEV (reference sequence).